These 9 T cell receptor beta chains share one sample of origin, sequenced in a study of metastatic and nonmetastatic thyroid tumors (dated by TCRdb to about 2020). No treatment had been received by any patient before thyroid surgery. The library was prepared using PCR. The reads were generated on an Illumina HiSeq 4000. TCRdb reprocessing: public reads trimmed at Q25 with fastp, clones called with MiXCR, in-frame beta chains kept. Here the sample has 30,000 or so clones; about 30% occur a single time. About 32% of the sample is held by the ten biggest clonotypes. The specimen was blood. All receptors derive from a female donor with papillary thyroid cancer or a benign thyroid nodule (not recorded which). Some clones in this sample may be carry-over from other donors' samples.

This clone was counted a few times. This chain connects TRBV28 to TRBJ2-1; 9 bases match TRBD2. Trimming took 6 bases from V and 6 from J; bases not matched to a gene: 12. The length of the CDR3 is 16 residues. Germline CDR1 and CDR2: MDHEN and SYDVKM. The CDR3 coding sequence is TGTGCCAGCAGCTCCACCGAGACTAGCGGTCTCAATGAGCAGTTCTTC. Translating it yields CASSSTETSGLNEQFF.

As regards this clone: At one end, the junction sequence differs from germline, possibly due to a read error. This chain joins TRBV20-1 and TRBJ1-5; D possibly corresponds to TRBD1 (5 bases). CDR1 DFQATT and CDR2 SNEGSKA come from the germline V gene (reference sequence). CDR3 length equals 15 residues. CDR3 bases: TGCAGTGCTAGTCGGTTGGGACTGAGCTATCACCCCCAGCATTTT. Protein product: CSASRLGLSYHPQHF.

There are many counts of this clone. A much bigger clone sits one base away, suggesting this may be a read error. This specimen includes other DNA sequences encoding the same CDR3. The chain links TRBV4-3 to TRBJ1-3; D not resolved. The CDR3 is 13 amino acids. Germline-derived CDR1 and CDR2 are LGHNA and YSLEER. In nucleotides, the CDR3 is TGCGCCAGCAGTCAAGAACCTGGAAACACCATATATTTT. Translating it yields CASSQEPGNTIYF.

This clone was found a few times. The rearrangement uses TRBV20-1 and TRBJ2-7, with TRBD1 matching 8 bases. Germline CDR1 reads DFQATT; CDR2 reads SNEGSKA (reference sequence). V shed 4 bases and J 3 bases; nucleotides not matched to a gene: 5. This CDR3 has 13 amino acids. Here the CDR3 reads CSAIRQGSYEQYF. CDR3 bases: TGCAGTGCTATACGACAGGGGAGCTACGAGCAGTACTTC.

This clone was observed many times. V is TRBV9 and J is TRBJ2-3; 10 nucleotides match TRBD2. V trimming: 3 bases; J trimming: 5 bases; junction bases outside the gene matches: 6. The CDR3 contains 15 residues. Germline V gene data show CDR1 as SGDLS and CDR2 as YYNGEE. CDR3 loop: CASSAAGGPIDTQYF. The CDR3 DNA is TGTGCCAGCAGCGCAGCGGGAGGGCCTATAGATACGCAGTATTTT.

In its sample, this clone was seen many times. This rearrangement joins TRBV6-5 to TRBJ2-3, with 10 bases identical to TRBD1. The CDR3 covers 18 residues. Germline-derived CDR1 and CDR2 are MNHEY and SVGAGI. The V and J ends lost 0 bases and 2 bases, in that order; junction bases with no gene match: 8. The CDR3 DNA is TGTGCCAGCAGTTACTCGAGGTGGGGGACAGGGGACACAGATACGCAGTATTTT. This sequence encodes CASSYSRWGTGDTDTQYF.

As regards this clone: At one boundary the junction diverges from the germline segment, which might be a read error. This chain links TRBV11-2 with TRBJ2-7; D is ambiguous. CDR1 SGHAT and CDR2 FQNNGV come from the germline V gene. The length of the CDR3 is 13 residues. CDR3 sequence: CASSLTGNYDQYF. DNA for the CDR3: TGTGCCAGCAGCTTAACTGGGAATTACGACCAGTACTTC.

This clone turned up a few times. With a much larger clone just one base away, this may be a read error. The rearrangement joins TRBV7-7 to TRBJ2-1, with 12 bases lining up with TRBD2. CDR3 length: 20 amino acids. Per germline, CDR1 SSHAT and CDR2 FNYEAQ (reference sequence). The CDR3: CASSVELAGGPPSSCNEQFF. CDR3 nucleotide sequence: TGTGCCAGCAGCGTCGAACTAGCGGGAGGCCCCCCCAGCTCCTGCAATGAGCAGTTCTTC.

The chain recombines TRBV7-9 with TRBJ1-2; the D is unclear. Germline V lookup: CDR1 SEHNR, CDR2 FQNEAQ (reference sequence). Trimming removed 1 base from V and 4 bases from J, with 10 bases in between. This CDR3 is built from 14 residues. CDR3 sequence reads: CASSLVGHPYGYTF. The CDR3 DNA sequence: TGTGCCAGCAGCTTAGTCGGCCATCCCTATGGCTACACCTTC.